A single T cell receptor beta chain is shown here with its context. Antigen: not known. Though nominally healthy at sampling, donors likely had unrecorded immune exposures. CDR1 and CDR2 (germline): SGHRS, YFSETQ. The CDR3 is 15 residues long. V dropped 2 bases and J dropped 2 bases, with 13 bases sitting between them. The PCR had 60 Vbeta and 13 Jbeta primers. Assay used: immunoSEQ multiplex PCR; TCRdb lists only in-frame clones, some missing. The sample lists around 100,000 clones; more than 65% were seen once. This sample stems from a study of cytomegalovirus exposure and HLA in healthy donors. Study-wide context: There were roughly 110 million unique TCR beta sequences, drawn from some 180 million T cells, in an earlier analysis. Study-level findings and limits: Trimming of TCR beta V- and J-genes showed a link, identified in a later analysis, to a missense DCLRE1C variant.

The chain uses TRBV5-1 and TRBJ1-2; weak D call: TRBD1 (6 bases). The source material was PBMCs. The clonotype originates from a woman between 18 and 29 years old in good health and CMV-seropositive. The CDR3 loop is CASSFIGDRNYGYTF. CDR3 coding DNA: TGCGCCAGCAGCTTCATAGGTGACAGGAACTATGGCTACACCTTC.